This passage covers 17 T cell receptor beta chains from one sample sequenced in a study of identical twins. TCRdb passed the 5' RACE reads through MiXCR, listing each CDR3 protein once. The sample carries 500,000 to 650,000 distinct CDR3 sequences, around 20% recorded once. These data also featured in a second study, about yellow fever vaccine responses in identical twins.

Sequencing was done on a sample of CD4+ T cells sorted from blood. The source of these receptors is a woman between 18 and 29 years old in good health.

This clonotype turned up a few times. V usage is TRBV29-1 and J usage is TRBJ2-1; perhaps TRBD2 as D (7 bases). Germline V lookup: CDR1 SQVTM, CDR2 ANQGSEA. Trimming cost V 4 bases and J 7 bases, with 14 bases left between them. The CDR3 has 13 residues. The CDR3 DNA follows: TGCAGCGTTGTGGGGCGGGGGCCGAATGAGCAGTTCTTC. Translating it yields CSVVGRGPNEQFF.

This clonotype was observed a few times. J is TRBJ2-2 and V is TRBV28, with 10 nucleotides matching TRBD2. This CDR3 is 16 amino acids long. The germline gives CDR1 MDHEN, CDR2 SYDVKM. J gave up 2 bases and V 6 bases, and 6 bases lay outside the gene matches. This chain's CDR3 is CASRTSGRGNTGELFF. The CDR3 DNA reads TGTGCCAGCAGAACCAGCGGGAGGGGTAACACCGGGGAGCTGTTTTTT.

The V call is TRBV5-1, the J call TRBJ2-1; TRBD2 matches at 9 bases. This CDR3 has 16 amino acids. Germline values: CDR1 SGHRS, CDR2 YFSETQ. Germline trimming cut 4 bases from V and 5 bases from J; bases unmatched to any gene: 10. This CDR3 is CASSNGLAGGNNEQFF. The CDR3 nucleotides are TGCGCCAGCAGCAATGGGTTGGCGGGAGGGAACAATGAGCAGTTCTTC.

The V and J genes are TRBV7-2 and TRBJ2-1; possible D gene TRBD2, 6 bases. The V gene lost 0 bases and the J gene lost 7 bases, with 16 bases spanning the gap. Looked up from germline, CDR1 is SGHTA and CDR2 is FQGNSA. The CDR3 loop spans 16 amino acids. Written as DNA, the CDR3 is TGTGCCAGCAGCTTAGCGGTTGGCGGGATAGGGAATGAGCAGTTCTTC. Amino acid sequence: CASSLAVGGIGNEQFF.

The rearrangement links TRBV3-1 to TRBJ1-1; D uncertain. Trimming cost V 1 base and J 1 base, with 10 bases left between them. The CDR3 runs 15 residues. Germline CDR1 and CDR2: LGHDT and YNNKEL (reference sequence). CDR3: CASSQASRKNTEAFF. The CDR3 DNA reads TGTGCCAGCAGCCAAGCCTCCCGGAAGAACACTGAAGCTTTCTTT. Full variable domain (outside the CDR3, taken from reference TRBV3-1 and TRBJ1-1): DTAVSQTPKYLVTQMGNDKSIKCEQNLGHDTMYWYKQDSKKFLKIMFSYNNKELIINETVPNRFSPKSPDKAHLNLHINSLELGDSAVYFCASSQASRKNTEAFFGQGTRLTVV.

This clonotype was seen a few times. The chain joins TRBV10-3 to TRBJ2-7; D is ambiguous. The ends were cut back, 2 bases at V and 1 base at J, with 6 bases in the middle. Germline CDR1 is ENHRY and CDR2 is SYGVKD. The CDR3 runs 13 residues. CDR3: CAISEDASYEQYF. The DNA for the CDR3 is TGTGCCATCAGTGAGGACGCTTCCTACGAGCAGTACTTC.

The chain has TRBV20-1 and TRBJ1-4; no clear D. Germline assignment: CDR1 DFQATT and CDR2 SNEGSKA (reference sequence). This CDR3 is built from 15 residues. The ends were cut back, 0 bases at V and 2 bases at J, with 10 bases in the middle. CDR3 DNA: TGCAGTGCTAGAGATCCCGGCTACACTAATGAAAAACTGTTTTTT. Amino acids: CSARDPGYTNEKLFF.

This clonotype was seen a few times. The gene calls are TRBV12-3 or TRBV12-4 and TRBJ2-7; no clear D. The V and J ends lost 4 bases and 7 bases respectively, with 17 bases between them. CDR3 length: 14 amino acids. This CDR3 reads CASSSYLPPREQYF. The CDR3 DNA is TGTGCCAGCAGTTCCTACCTCCCCCCTAGAGAGCAGTACTTC.

V usage is TRBV7-8 and J usage is TRBJ2-2; D may correspond to TRBD1 or TRBD2 (5 bases each). This CDR3 contains 15 residues. Germline CDR1 and CDR2: SGHVS and FQNEAQ. Trimming pared 10 bases from V and 6 bases from J, leaving 21 bases between. As DNA, the CDR3 is TGTGCCACCCTCCGGGGCCGAGAGGCCCCCGGGGAGCTGTTTTTT. Protein product: CATLRGREAPGELFF.

This clonotype has only a few counts. The chain combines TRBV12-3 or TRBV12-4 with TRBJ1-5; 7 nucleotides align to TRBD1. This CDR3 is 15 amino acids long. V was clipped by 6 bases and J by 0 bases; unmatched bases: 5. CDR3 in DNA: TGTGCCAGCAGCACCGGGACAGATAGCAATCAGCCCCAGCATTTT. Translation gives CASSTGTDSNQPQHF.

The V gene is TRBV6-5, the J gene TRBJ1-1, with TRBD1 as a possible D gene (5 bases). The germline V and J ends were trimmed by 4 bases and 0 bases, with 15 bases remaining between them. The CDR3 spans 16 residues. The germline gives CDR1 MNHEY, CDR2 SVGAGI. CDR3 protein: CASSSLAGRMNTEAFF. Here the CDR3 DNA reads TGTGCCAGCAGTTCACTGGCGGGACGGATGAACACTGAAGCTTTCTTT.

This clonotype was found a few times. The V call is TRBV11-1, the J call TRBJ2-7; D unclear. Per the germline V gene, CDR1 is SGHAT and CDR2 is FQDESV (reference sequence). The CDR3 extends over 13 amino acids. The V and J ends lost 5 bases and 1 base respectively, with 9 bases between them. DNA of the CDR3: TGTGCCAGCAGCACGGTCGGGTCCTACGAGCAGTACTTC. This sequence encodes CASSTVGSYEQYF.

This chain links TRBV12-3 or TRBV12-4 with TRBJ2-1; TRBD2 aligns across 7 bases. Unmatched junction bases numbered 15, after V lost 5 bases and J lost 8 bases. The CDR3 has 16 residues. The CDR3 reads CASSKPGLSRPDEQFF. In nucleotides, the CDR3 is TGTGCCAGCAGTAAACCGGGACTATCCCGTCCCGATGAGCAGTTCTTC.

The table lists this clonotype with many counts. The V gene is TRBV12-3 or TRBV12-4, the J gene TRBJ2-3; D unresolved. The CDR3 has 13 amino acids. Deletions cut 5 bases from V and 2 bases from J, with 8 bases between. DNA for the CDR3: TGTGCCAGCAGTCGAAGGGCCACAGATACGCAGTATTTT. It is translated as CASSRRATDTQYF.

This clonotype was found a few times. V and J are TRBV3-1 and TRBJ2-6, with D unclear. CDR3 size: 13 residues. Germline CDR1 LGHDT, CDR2 YNNKEL (reference sequence). Trimming took 1 base from V and 2 from J, leaving 0 bases between them. CDR3 nucleotide sequence: TGTGCCAGCAGCCAAGCTGGGGCCAACGTCCTGACTTTC. This translates into CASSQAGANVLTF. Filled out from reference TRBV3-1 and TRBJ2-6, the complete variable domain reads DTAVSQTPKYLVTQMGNDKSIKCEQNLGHDTMYWYKQDSKKFLKIMFSYNNKELIINETVPNRFSPKSPDKAHLNLHINSLELGDSAVYFCASSQAGANVLTFGAGSRLTVL.

This clonotype was counted at least ten times. This rearrangement joins TRBV5-1 to TRBJ1-1; D perhaps matches TRBD1 (5 bases). V was shortened by 2 bases and J by 0 bases, with 8 bases between the two germline ends. Germline V CDR1 and CDR2: SGHRS, YFSETQ. This CDR3 spans 14 amino acids. CDR3 sequence reads: CASSLGEMNTEAFF. In DNA, the CDR3 is TGCGCCAGCAGCTTAGGGGAGATGAACACTGAAGCTTTCTTT.

This clonotype occurred a few times. The chain couples TRBV19 to TRBJ1-5, with D possibly TRBD1 on 5 matching bases. V lost 4 bases and J 5 bases, leaving 12 bases between the germline ends. This CDR3 comprises 14 residues. In germline, CDR1 is LNHDA, CDR2 SQIVND (reference sequence). CDR3 region: CASSNMGTDQPQHF. CDR3 coding DNA: TGTGCCAGTAGTAATATGGGGACGGATCAGCCCCAGCATTTT.